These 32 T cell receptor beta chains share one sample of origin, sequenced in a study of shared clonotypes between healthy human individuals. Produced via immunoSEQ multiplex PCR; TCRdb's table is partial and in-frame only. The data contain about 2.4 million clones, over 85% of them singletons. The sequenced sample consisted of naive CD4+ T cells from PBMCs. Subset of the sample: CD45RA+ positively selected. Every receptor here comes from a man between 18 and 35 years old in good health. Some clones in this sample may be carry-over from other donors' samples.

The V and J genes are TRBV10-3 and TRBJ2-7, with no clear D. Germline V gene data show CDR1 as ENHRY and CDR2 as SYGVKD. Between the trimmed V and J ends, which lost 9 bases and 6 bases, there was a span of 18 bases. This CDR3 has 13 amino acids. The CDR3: CAIGRPEVGEQYF. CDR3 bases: TGTGCCATAGGCCGGCCTGAAGTGGGCGAGCAGTACTTC.

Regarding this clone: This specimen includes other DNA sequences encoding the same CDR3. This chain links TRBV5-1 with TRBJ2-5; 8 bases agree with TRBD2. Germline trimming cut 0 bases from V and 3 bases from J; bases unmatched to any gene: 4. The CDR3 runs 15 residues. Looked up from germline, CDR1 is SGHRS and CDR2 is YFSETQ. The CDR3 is CASSLVTAGEETQYF. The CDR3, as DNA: TGCGCCAGCAGCTTGGTCACAGCGGGAGAAGAGACCCAGTACTTC.

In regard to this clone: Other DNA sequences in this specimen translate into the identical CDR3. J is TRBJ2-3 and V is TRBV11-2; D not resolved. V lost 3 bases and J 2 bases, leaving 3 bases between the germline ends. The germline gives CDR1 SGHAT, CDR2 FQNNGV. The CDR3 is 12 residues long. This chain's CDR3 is CASSFSTDTQYF. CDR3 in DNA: TGTGCCAGCAGCTTTTCCACAGATACGCAGTATTTT. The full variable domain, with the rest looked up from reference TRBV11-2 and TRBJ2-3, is EAGVAQSPRYKIIEKRQSVAFWCNPISGHATLYWYQQILGQGPKLLIQFQNNGVVDDSQLPKDRFSAERLKGVDSTLKIQPAKLEDSAVYLCASSFSTDTQYFGPGTRLTVL.

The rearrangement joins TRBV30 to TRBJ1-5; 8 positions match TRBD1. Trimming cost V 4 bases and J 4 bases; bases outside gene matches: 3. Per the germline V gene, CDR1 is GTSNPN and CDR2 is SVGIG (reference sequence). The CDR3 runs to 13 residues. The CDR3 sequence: CAWTTGENQPQHF. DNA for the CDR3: TGTGCCTGGACGACAGGGGAAAATCAGCCCCAGCATTTT.

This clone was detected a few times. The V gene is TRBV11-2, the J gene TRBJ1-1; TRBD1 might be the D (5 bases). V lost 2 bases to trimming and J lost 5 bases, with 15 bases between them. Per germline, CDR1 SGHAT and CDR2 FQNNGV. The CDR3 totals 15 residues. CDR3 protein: CASSLMGQGGTEAFF. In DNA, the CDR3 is TGTGCCAGCAGCTTAATGGGCCAGGGTGGGACTGAAGCTTTCTTT.

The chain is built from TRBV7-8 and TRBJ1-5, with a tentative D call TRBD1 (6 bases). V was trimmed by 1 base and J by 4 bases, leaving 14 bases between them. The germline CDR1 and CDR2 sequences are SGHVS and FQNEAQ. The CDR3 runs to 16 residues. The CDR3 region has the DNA TGTGCCAGCAGCTTAGAAATAAGACAGGTTAATCAGCCCCAGCATTTT. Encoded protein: CASSLEIRQVNQPQHF.

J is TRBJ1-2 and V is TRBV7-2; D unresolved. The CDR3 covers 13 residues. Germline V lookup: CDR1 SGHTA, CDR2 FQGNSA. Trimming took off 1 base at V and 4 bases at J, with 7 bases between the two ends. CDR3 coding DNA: TGTGCCAGCAGCTTAGAAGGCGTCTATGGCTACACCTTC. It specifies CASSLEGVYGYTF.

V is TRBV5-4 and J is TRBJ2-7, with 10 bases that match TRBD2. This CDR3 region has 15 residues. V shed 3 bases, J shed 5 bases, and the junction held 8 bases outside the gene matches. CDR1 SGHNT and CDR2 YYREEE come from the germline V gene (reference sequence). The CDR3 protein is CASSSLAGGWDEQYF. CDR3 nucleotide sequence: TGTGCCAGCAGCTCATTAGCGGGAGGTTGGGACGAGCAGTACTTC.

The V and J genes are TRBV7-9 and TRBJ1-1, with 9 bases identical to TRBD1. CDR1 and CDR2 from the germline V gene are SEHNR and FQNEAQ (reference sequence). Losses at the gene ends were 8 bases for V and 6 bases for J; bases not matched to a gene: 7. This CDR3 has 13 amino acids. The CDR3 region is CASQKQGAAEAFF. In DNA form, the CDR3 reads TGTGCCAGCCAGAAACAGGGGGCGGCTGAAGCTTTCTTT. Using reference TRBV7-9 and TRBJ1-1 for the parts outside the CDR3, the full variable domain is DTGVSQNPRHKITKRGQNVTFRCDPISEHNRLYWYRQTLGQGPEFLTYFQNEAQLEKSRLLSDRFSAERPKGSFSTLEIQRTEQGDSAMYLCASQKQGAAEAFFGQGTRLTVV.

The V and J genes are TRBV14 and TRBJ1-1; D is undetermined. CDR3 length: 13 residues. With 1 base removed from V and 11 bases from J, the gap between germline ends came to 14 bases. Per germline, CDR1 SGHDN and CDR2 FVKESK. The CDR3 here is CASSQGLISGAFF. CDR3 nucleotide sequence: TGTGCCAGCAGCCAAGGTTTAATCTCCGGGGCTTTCTTT.

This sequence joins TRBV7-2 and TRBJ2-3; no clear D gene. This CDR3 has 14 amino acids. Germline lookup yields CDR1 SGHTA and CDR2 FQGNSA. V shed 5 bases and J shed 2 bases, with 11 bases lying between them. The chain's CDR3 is CASSLMRNTDTQYF. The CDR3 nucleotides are TGTGCCAGCAGCCTGATGCGGAACACAGATACGCAGTATTTT.

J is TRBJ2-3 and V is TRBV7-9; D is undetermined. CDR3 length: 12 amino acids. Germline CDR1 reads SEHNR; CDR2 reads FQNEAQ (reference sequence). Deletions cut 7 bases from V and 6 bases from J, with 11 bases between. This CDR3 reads CASTLVGDTQYF. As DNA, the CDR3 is TGTGCCAGCACCCTCGTAGGGGATACGCAGTATTTT.

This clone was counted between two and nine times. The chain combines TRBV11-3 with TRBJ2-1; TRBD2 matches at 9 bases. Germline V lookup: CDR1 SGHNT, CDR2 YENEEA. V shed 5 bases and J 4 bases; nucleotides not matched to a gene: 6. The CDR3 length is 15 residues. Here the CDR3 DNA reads TGTGCCAGCAGCCCCCAAGCGGGAGGTTACAATGAGCAGTTCTTC. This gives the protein CASSPQAGGYNEQFF.

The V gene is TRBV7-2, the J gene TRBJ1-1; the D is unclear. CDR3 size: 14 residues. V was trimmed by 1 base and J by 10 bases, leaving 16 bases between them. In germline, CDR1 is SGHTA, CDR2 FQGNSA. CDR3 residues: CASSLVRSGFSAFF. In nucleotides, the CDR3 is TGTGCCAGCAGCTTAGTCCGGTCAGGTTTTTCAGCTTTCTTT.

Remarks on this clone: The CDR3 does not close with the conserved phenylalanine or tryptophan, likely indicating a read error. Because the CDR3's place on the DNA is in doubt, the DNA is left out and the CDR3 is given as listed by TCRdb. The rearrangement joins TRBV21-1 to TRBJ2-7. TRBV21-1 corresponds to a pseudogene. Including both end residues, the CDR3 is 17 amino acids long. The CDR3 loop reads CASSLRGGHSGTYEQYL.

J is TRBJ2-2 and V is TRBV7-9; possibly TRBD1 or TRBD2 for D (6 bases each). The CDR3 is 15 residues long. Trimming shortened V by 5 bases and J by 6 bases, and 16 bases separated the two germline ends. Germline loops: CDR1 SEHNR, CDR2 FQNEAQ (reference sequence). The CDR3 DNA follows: TGTGCCAGCAGCCCCGAAGGGGGGTCGTCCGGGGAGCTGTTTTTT. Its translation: CASSPEGGSSGELFF.

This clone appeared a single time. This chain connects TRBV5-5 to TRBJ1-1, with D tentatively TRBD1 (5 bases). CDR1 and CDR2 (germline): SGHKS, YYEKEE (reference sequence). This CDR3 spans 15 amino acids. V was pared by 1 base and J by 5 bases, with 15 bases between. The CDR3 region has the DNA TGTGCCAGCAGCTTGTCTAGGTCCTGGGGGACTGAAGCTTTCTTT. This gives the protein CASSLSRSWGTEAFF.

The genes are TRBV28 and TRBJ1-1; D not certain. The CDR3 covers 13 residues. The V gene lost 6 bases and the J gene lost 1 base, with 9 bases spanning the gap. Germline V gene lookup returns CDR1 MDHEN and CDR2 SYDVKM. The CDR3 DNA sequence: TGTGCCAGCAGGAACCTCAAGAACACTGAAGCTTTCTTT. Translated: CASRNLKNTEAFF.

CDR3 residues: CASSIGRLTSGDEQFF. DNA for the CDR3: TGTGCCAGTAGTATAGGCCGACTAACCTCCGGCGATGAGCAGTTCTTC. The chain uses TRBV19 and TRBJ2-1; a possible D gene is TRBD2 (5 bases). In germline, CDR1 is LNHDA, CDR2 SQIVND (reference sequence). Trimming removed 1 base at V and 8 bases at J, with 18 bases between. CDR3 length: 16 residues.

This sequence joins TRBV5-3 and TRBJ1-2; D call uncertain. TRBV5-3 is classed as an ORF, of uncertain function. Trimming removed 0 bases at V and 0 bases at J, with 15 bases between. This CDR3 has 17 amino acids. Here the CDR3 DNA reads TGTGCCAGAAGCTTGGTGGAGGGATTTTCAGCTAACTATGGCTACACCTTC. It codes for CARSLVEGFSANYGYTF.

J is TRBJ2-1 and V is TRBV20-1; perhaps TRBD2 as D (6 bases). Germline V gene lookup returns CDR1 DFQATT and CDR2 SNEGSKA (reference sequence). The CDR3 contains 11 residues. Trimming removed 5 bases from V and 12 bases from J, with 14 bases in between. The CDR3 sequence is CSARAAGRQFF. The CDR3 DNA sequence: TGCAGTGCTCGAGCCGCGGGACGGCAGTTCTTC.

CDR3 region: CASTQPYEQYF. For the CDR3, the DNA is TGCGCCAGCACTCAGCCCTACGAGCAGTACTTC. The chain is built from TRBV5-1 and TRBJ2-5; D gene uncertain. TRBJ2-7 matches the DNA end more closely, so the J call is doubtful. Germline CDR1 reads SGHRS; CDR2 reads YFSETQ. This CDR3 region has 11 residues.

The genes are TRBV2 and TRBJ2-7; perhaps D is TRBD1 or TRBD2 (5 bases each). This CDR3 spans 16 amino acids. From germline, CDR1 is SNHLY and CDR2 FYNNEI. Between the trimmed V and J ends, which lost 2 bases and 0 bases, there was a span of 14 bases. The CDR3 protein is CASSERGGGYSYEQYF. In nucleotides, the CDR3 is TGTGCCAGCAGTGAAAGGGGTGGAGGATACTCCTACGAGCAGTACTTC. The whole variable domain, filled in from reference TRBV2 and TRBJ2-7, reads EPEVTQTPSHQVTQMGQEVILRCVPISNHLYFYWYRQILGQKVEFLVSFYNNEISEKSEIFDDQFSVERPDGSNFTLKIRSTKLEDSAMYFCASSERGGGYSYEQYFGPGTRLTVT.

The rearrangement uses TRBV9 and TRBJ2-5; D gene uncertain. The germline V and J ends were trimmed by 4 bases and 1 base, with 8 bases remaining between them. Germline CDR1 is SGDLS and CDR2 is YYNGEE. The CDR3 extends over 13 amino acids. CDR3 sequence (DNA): TGTGCCAGCAGCTTTAGCACCCAAGAGACCCAGTACTTC. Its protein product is CASSFSTQETQYF.

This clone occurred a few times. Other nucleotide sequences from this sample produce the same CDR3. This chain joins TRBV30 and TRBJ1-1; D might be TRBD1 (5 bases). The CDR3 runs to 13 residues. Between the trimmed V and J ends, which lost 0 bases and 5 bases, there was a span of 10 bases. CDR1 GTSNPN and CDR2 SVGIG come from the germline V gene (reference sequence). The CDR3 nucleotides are TGTGCCTGGAGTGTACTATCAGGGACTGAAGCTTTCTTT. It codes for CAWSVLSGTEAFF.

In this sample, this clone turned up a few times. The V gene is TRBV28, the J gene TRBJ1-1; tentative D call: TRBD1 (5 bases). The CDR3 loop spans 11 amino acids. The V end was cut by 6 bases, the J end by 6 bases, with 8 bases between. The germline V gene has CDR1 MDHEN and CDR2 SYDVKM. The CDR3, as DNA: TGTGCCAGCAGCATACAGGCTGAAGCTTTCTTT. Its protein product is CASSIQAEAFF.

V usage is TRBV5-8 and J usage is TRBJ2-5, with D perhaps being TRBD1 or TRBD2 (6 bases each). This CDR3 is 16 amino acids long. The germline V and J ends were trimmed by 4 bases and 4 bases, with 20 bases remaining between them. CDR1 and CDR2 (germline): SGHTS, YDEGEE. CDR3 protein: CASSELNRGRGETQYF. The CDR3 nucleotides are TGTGCCAGCAGCGAGCTCAACCGGGGGCGGGGAGAGACCCAGTACTTC.

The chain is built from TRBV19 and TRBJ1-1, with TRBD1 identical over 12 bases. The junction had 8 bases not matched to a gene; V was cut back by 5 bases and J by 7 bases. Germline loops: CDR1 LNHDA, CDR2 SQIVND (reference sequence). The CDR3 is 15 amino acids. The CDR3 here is CASSHPGQGAVEAFF. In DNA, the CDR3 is TGTGCCAGTAGTCATCCGGGACAGGGGGCTGTTGAAGCTTTCTTT.

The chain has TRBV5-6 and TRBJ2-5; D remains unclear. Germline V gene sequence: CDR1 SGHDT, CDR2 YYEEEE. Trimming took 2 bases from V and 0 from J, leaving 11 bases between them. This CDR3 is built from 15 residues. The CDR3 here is CASSFLALDQETQYF. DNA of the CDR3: TGTGCCAGCAGCTTTCTGGCCCTGGACCAAGAGACCCAGTACTTC.

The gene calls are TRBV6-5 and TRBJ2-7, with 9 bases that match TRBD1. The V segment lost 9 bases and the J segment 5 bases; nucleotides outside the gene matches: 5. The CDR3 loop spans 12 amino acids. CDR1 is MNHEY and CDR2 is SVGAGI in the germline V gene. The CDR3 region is CASWDRDHEQYF. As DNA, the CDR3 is TGTGCCAGTTGGGACAGGGACCACGAGCAGTACTTC.

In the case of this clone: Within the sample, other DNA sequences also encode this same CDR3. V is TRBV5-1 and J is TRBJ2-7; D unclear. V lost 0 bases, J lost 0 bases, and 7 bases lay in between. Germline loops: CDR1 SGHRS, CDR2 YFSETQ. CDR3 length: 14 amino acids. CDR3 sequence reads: CASSLGGNSYEQYF. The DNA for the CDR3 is TGCGCCAGCAGCTTGGGCGGAAACTCCTACGAGCAGTACTTC.

CDR3 amino acids: CASSYTDRGSYEQYF. CDR3 nucleotides: TGTGCCAGCAGTTACACGGACAGGGGGTCCTACGAGCAGTACTTC. The chain is built from TRBV6-5 and TRBJ2-7, with 10 positions matching TRBD1. The junction had 2 bases not matched to a gene; V was cut back by 2 bases and J by 1 base. In germline, CDR1 is MNHEY, CDR2 SVGAGI. This CDR3 region has 15 residues.